Shown below are 14 T cell receptor beta chains from a single sample sequenced in a study of cytomegalovirus exposure and HLA in healthy donors. PCR involved 60 Vbeta and 13 Jbeta primers. Repertoires were generated with immunoSEQ multiplex PCR, while TCRdb's copy carries only in-frame clones and drops some. The sample holds about 180,000 clones, 65% to 85% seen once. The source material was PBMCs. These receptors all stem from a girl aged 5 to 17 in good health and CMV-seropositive.

The rearrangement joins TRBV5-1 to TRBJ2-3; D gene unclear. V shed 5 bases and J shed 0 bases, with 22 bases lying between them. In germline, CDR1 is SGHRS, CDR2 YFSETQ. The CDR3 sequence is 18 residues long. CDR3 DNA sequence: TGCGCCAGCAGACCGACACCCGATTTTCTCTCTAGCACAGATACGCAGTATTTT. Translation: CASRPTPDFLSSTDTQYF.

Here the CDR3 reads CALRQRDNEQFF. CDR3 DNA: TGTGCCTTACGGCAGCGGGACAATGAGCAGTTCTTC. The V gene is TRBV30, the J gene TRBJ2-1, with D possibly TRBD2 on 6 matching bases. V was clipped by 7 bases and J by 5 bases, with 12 bases between them. CDR3 length: 12 amino acids. Germline CDR1 is GTSNPN and CDR2 is SVGIG (reference sequence).

This chain links TRBV30 with TRBJ2-2; 11 bases match TRBD2. The V gene's germline CDR1 is GTSNPN and CDR2 SVGIG (reference sequence). This CDR3 has 16 amino acids. Trimming at V came to 1 base and at J to 4 bases, leaving 5 bases not matched to a gene. For the CDR3, the DNA is TGTGCCTGGAGTGACCCGGGACTAGCGGTCACCGGGGAGCTGTTTTTT. Encoded protein: CAWSDPGLAVTGELFF.

In this sample, this clone turned up a few times. The chain links TRBV5-8 to TRBJ1-2, with D possibly TRBD1 on 6 matching bases. The CDR3 runs 13 residues. V was pared by 4 bases and J by 4 bases, with 11 bases between. Germline values: CDR1 SGHTS, CDR2 YDEGEE. Written as DNA, the CDR3 is TGTGCCAGCAGCGCACAGGGCCTCTATGGCTACACCTTC. This sequence encodes CASSAQGLYGYTF.

This sequence joins TRBV7-9 and TRBJ2-1, with 8 bases identical to TRBD2. V gave up 6 bases and J gave up 7 bases; unmatched junction bases: 5. The CDR3 covers 13 residues. The germline V gene encodes CDR1 SEHNR and CDR2 FQNEAQ (reference sequence). CDR3 bases: TGTGCCAGCAGTAGCGGGAAGGAGAATGAGCAGTTCTTC. It yields the protein CASSSGKENEQFF.

The chain employs TRBV6-4 and TRBJ2-7; 7 nucleotides line up with TRBD1. Germline CDR1 is MRHNA and CDR2 is SNTAGT. The CDR3 consists of 14 residues. J was trimmed by 2 bases and V by 4 bases; bases with no gene match: 5. The chain's CDR3 is CASSVSTGPYEQYF. The CDR3 DNA reads as TGTGCCAGCAGTGTGTCGACAGGGCCCTACGAGCAGTACTTC.

J is TRBJ2-5 and V is TRBV29-1; 12 bases fit TRBD1. Germline V CDR1 and CDR2: SQVTM, ANQGSEA. The CDR3 length is 14 residues. V gave up 3 bases and J gave up 4 bases; unmatched junction bases: 3. The CDR3 DNA is TGCAGCGTTGATTGGGACAGGGGGCGAGAGACCCAGTACTTC. Translated, it gives CSVDWDRGRETQYF.

This clone was found once. V and J are TRBV11-2 and TRBJ2-2, with 16 bases matching TRBD2. In germline, CDR1 is SGHAT, CDR2 FQNNGV. CDR3 size: 18 residues. The ends lost 5 bases at V and 3 bases at J; junction bases unmatched: 6. The CDR3 sequence: CASSPTGLAGGYTGELFF. Here the CDR3 DNA reads TGTGCCAGCAGCCCCACGGGACTAGCGGGAGGGTACACCGGGGAGCTGTTTTTT.

The V gene is TRBV5-8, the J gene TRBJ2-1; D not certain. Between the trimmed V and J ends, which lost 6 bases and 9 bases, there was a span of 10 bases. CDR1 is SGHTS, CDR2 YDEGEE, per germline. The CDR3 consists of 11 residues. CDR3 region: CASTLYSEQFF. The CDR3 region has the DNA TGTGCCAGCACTCTGTATAGTGAGCAGTTCTTC.

V usage is TRBV5-4 and J usage is TRBJ2-7; 9 bases map to TRBD1. Germline V gene lookup returns CDR1 SGHNT and CDR2 YYREEE (reference sequence). This CDR3 has 16 amino acids. V lost 4 bases to trimming and J lost 3 bases; unmatched junction nucleotides: 11. DNA of the CDR3: TGTGCCAGCAGCCCCGGGACAGGGTATCTAGACTACGAGCAGTACTTC. Encoded protein: CASSPGTGYLDYEQYF.

The V call is TRBV29-1, the J call TRBJ2-7; 8 positions match TRBD2. Germline V gene data show CDR1 as SQVTM and CDR2 as ANQGSEA. Unmatched junction bases numbered 7, after V lost 0 bases and J lost 0 bases. There are 16 residues in the CDR3. The CDR3 sequence is CSVEDRDSGVSYEQYF. The CDR3 bases are TGCAGCGTTGAAGATCGCGATAGCGGGGTCTCCTACGAGCAGTACTTC.

This rearrangement joins TRBV4-2 to TRBJ2-7, with 11 bases lining up with TRBD2. This CDR3 is 18 amino acids long. J was trimmed by 5 bases and V by 5 bases; bases with no gene match: 17. Germline loops: CDR1 LGHNA, CDR2 YNFKEQ. The CDR3 protein is CASSSETGLAAYLDEQYF. The CDR3, as DNA: TGTGCCAGCAGCTCGGAGACGGGACTAGCGGCCTATCTGGACGAGCAGTACTTC.

This rearrangement joins TRBV7-3 to TRBJ2-3, with D perhaps matching TRBD2 (5 bases). There are 16 residues in the CDR3. Per germline, CDR1 SGHTA and CDR2 FQGTGA. The V end was cut by 1 base, the J end by 0 bases, with 11 bases between. DNA of the CDR3: TGTGCCAGCAGCTTAAATCCGGGATCCAGCACAGATACGCAGTATTTT. Protein product: CASSLNPGSSTDTQYF.

The chain employs TRBV21-1 and TRBJ2-3; the listed D gene, TRBD2, was not tested against the DNA. TRBV21-1 is marked as a pseudogene. The CDR3 totals 18 residues. CDR3 protein: CASSKAFPGWASTDTQYF. CDR3 nucleotides: TGTGCCAGCAGCAAAGCTTTTCCGGGATGGGCCAGCACAGATACGCAGTATTTT.